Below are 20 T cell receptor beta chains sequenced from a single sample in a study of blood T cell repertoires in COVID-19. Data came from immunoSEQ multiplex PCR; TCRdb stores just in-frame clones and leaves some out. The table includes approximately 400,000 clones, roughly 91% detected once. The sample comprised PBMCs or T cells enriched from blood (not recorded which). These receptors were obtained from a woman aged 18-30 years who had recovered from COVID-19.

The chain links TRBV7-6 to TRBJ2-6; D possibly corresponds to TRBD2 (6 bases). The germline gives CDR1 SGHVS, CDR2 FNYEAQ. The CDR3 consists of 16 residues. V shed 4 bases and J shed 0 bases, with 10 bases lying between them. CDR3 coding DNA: TGTGCCAGCAGCTCCCCCGGGGGCTCTGGGGCCAACGTCCTGACTTTC. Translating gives CASSSPGGSGANVLTF. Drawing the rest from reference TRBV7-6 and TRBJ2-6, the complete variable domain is GAGVSQSPRYKVTKRGQDVALRCDPISGHVSLYWYRQALGQGPEFLTYFNYEAQQDKSGLPNDRFSAERPEGSISTLTIQRTEQRDSAMYRCASSSPGGSGANVLTFGAGSRLTVL.

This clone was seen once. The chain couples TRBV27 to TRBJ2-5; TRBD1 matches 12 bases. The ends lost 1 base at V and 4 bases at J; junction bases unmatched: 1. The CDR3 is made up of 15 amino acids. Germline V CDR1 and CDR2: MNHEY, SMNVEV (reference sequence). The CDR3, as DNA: TGTGCCAGCAGTTTATGGGACAGGGGGCTAGAGACCCAGTACTTC. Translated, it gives CASSLWDRGLETQYF.

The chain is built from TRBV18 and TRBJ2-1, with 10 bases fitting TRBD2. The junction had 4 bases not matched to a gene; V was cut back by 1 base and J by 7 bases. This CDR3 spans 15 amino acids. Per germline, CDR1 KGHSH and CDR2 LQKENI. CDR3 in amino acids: CASSPLAGGSNEQFF. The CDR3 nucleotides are TGTGCCAGCTCACCACTAGCGGGAGGATCTAATGAGCAGTTCTTC.

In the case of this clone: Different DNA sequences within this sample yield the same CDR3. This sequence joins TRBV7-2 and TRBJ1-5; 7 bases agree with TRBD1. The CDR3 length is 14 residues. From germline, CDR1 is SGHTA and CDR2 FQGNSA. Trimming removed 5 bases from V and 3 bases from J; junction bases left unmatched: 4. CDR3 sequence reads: CASSPGTANQPQHF. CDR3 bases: TGTGCCAGCAGCCCAGGGACAGCCAATCAGCCCCAGCATTTT.

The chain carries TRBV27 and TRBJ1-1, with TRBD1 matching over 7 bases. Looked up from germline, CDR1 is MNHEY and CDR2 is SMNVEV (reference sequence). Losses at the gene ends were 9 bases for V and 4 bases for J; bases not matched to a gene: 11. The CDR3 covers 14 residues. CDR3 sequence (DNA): TGTGCCAGTAGCTTAGAGGGGGCCGCCACTGAAGCTTTCTTT. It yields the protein CASSLEGAATEAFF.

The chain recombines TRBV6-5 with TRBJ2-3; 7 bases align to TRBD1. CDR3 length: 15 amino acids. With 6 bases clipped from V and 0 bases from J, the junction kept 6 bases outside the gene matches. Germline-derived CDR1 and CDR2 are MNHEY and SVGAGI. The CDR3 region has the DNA TGTGCCAGCAGCACACAGGGGAGAAGCACAGATACGCAGTATTTT. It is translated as CASSTQGRSTDTQYF.

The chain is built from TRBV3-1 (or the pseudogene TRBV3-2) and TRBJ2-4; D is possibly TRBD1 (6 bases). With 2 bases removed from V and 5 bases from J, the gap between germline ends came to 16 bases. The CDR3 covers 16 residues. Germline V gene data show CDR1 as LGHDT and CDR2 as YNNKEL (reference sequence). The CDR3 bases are TGTGCCAGCAGCCAACGGATTACAGGGCGCCAAAACATTCAGTACTTC. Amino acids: CASSQRITGRQNIQYF.

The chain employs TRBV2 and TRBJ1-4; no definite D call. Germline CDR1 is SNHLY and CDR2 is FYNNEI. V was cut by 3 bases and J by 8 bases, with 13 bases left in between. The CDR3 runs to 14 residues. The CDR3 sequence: CASSETLMEEKLFF. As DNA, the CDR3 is TGTGCCAGCAGTGAGACCCTTATGGAGGAAAAACTGTTTTTT.

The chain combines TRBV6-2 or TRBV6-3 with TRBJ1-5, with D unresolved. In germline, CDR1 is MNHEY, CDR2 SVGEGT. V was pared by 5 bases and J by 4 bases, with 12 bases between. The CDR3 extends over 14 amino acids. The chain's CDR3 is CASSPGISNQPQHF. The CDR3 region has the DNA TGTGCCAGCAGTCCCGGGATTTCAAATCAGCCCCAGCATTTT.

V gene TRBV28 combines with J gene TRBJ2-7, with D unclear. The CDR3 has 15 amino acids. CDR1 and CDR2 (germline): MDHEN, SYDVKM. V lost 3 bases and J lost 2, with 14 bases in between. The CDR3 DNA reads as TGTGCCAGCAGTTTGGGCCAGATTGATACCTACGAGCAGTACTTC. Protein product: CASSLGQIDTYEQYF.

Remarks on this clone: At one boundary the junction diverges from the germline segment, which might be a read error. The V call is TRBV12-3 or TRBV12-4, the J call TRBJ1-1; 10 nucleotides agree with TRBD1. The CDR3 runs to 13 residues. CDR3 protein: CASSARDRGEKIF. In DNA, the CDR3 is TGTGCCAGCAGTGCCCGGGACAGGGGTGAAAAAATCTTT.

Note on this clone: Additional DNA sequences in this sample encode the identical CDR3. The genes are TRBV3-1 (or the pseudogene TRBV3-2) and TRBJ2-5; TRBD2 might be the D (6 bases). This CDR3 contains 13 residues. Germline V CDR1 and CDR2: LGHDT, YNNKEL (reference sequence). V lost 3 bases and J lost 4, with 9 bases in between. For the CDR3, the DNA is TGTGCCAGCAGCCAGGGGGGAGGAGAGACCCAGTACTTC. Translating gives CASSQGGGETQYF.

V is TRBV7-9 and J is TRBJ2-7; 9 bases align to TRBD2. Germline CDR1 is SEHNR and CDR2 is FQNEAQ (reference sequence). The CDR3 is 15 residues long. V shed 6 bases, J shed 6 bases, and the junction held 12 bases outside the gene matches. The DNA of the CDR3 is TGTGCCAGCAGTCAAAGCGGGGGGTCCTTTGGCGAGCAGTACTTC. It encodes CASSQSGGSFGEQYF.

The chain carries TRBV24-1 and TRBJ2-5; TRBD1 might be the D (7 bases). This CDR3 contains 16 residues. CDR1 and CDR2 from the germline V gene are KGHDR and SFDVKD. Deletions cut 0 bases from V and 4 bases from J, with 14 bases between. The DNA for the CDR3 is TGTGCCACCAGTGATTTGAGACAGGGAGGCGGAGAGACCCAGTACTTC. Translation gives CATSDLRQGGGETQYF.

This CDR3 is CASSPGQGPYEQYF. CDR3 DNA: TGTGCCAGCAGCCCCGGACAGGGGCCCTACGAGCAGTACTTC. J is TRBJ2-7 and V is TRBV14, with TRBD1 matching over 9 bases. V lost 4 bases to trimming and J lost 2 bases; unmatched junction nucleotides: 3. The CDR3 covers 14 residues. Germline V gives CDR1 SGHDN, CDR2 FVKESK.

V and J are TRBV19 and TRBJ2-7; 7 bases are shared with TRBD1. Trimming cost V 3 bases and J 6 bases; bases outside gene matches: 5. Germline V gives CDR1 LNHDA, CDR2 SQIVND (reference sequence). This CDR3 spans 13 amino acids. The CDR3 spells CASSIRQGSEQYF. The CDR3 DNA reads TGTGCCAGTAGTATTCGACAGGGCAGCGAGCAGTACTTC.

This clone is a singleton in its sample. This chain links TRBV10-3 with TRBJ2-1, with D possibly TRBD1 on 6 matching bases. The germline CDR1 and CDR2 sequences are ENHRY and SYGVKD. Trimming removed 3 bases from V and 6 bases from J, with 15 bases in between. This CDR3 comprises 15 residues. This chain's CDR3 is CAISDPIIQGNEQFF. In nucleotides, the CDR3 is TGTGCCATCAGTGACCCCATAATACAGGGCAATGAGCAGTTCTTC.

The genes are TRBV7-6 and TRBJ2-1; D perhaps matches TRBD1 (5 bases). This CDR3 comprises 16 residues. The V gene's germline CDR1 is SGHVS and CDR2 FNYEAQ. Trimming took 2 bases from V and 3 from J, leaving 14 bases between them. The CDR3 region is CASSLTAGQGYNEQFF. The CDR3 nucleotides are TGTGCCAGCAGCTTAACGGCAGGGCAAGGCTACAATGAGCAGTTCTTC. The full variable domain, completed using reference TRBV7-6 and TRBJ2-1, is GAGVSQSPRYKVTKRGQDVALRCDPISGHVSLYWYRQALGQGPEFLTYFNYEAQQDKSGLPNDRFSAERPEGSISTLTIQRTEQRDSAMYRCASSLTAGQGYNEQFFGPGTRLTVL.

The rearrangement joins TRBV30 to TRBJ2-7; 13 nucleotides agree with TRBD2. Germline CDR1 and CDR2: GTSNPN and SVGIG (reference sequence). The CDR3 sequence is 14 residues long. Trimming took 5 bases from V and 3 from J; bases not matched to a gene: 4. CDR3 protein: CAWGGLAGIYEQYF. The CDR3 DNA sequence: TGTGCCTGGGGGGGACTAGCGGGGATCTACGAGCAGTACTTC.

The CDR3 is CASSLAGGHNEQFF. CDR3 coding DNA: TGCGCCAGCAGCTTGGCCGGGGGTCACAATGAGCAGTTCTTC. This chain joins TRBV5-1 and TRBJ2-1, with D perhaps matching TRBD2 (6 bases). Germline CDR1 SGHRS, CDR2 YFSETQ. The CDR3 contains 14 residues. V shed 0 bases and J shed 5 bases, with 9 bases lying between them.